Below, 9 T cell receptor beta chains from the same sample are listed, as sequenced in a study of blood T cell repertoires in COVID-19. Assay used: immunoSEQ multiplex PCR; TCRdb lists only in-frame clones, some missing. Here the sample spans under 130,000 clones, around 86% being singletons. Sequenced: peripheral blood. These receptors were obtained from an elderly man with acute or convalescent COVID-19.

The chain combines TRBV5-1 with TRBJ2-1; maybe TRBD2 (5 bases). The CDR3 spans 15 residues. Germline V gene sequence: CDR1 SGHRS, CDR2 YFSETQ. V dropped 2 bases and J dropped 2 bases, with 11 bases sitting between them. The CDR3 DNA follows: TGCGCCAGCAGCTTAAGCCCCGGGGCCTACAATGAGCAGTTCTTC. It specifies CASSLSPGAYNEQFF.

V usage is TRBV11-3 and J usage is TRBJ2-2; TRBD2 agrees at 9 bases. In germline, CDR1 is SGHNT, CDR2 YENEEA. Trimming cost V 5 bases and J 3 bases; bases outside gene matches: 13. The CDR3 spans 18 residues. CDR3 in amino acids: CASSPGRGSGRDTGELFF. In nucleotides, the CDR3 is TGTGCCAGCAGCCCGGGACGTGGTAGCGGGAGAGACACCGGGGAGCTGTTTTTT.

This clone appeared once. V gene TRBV10-3 combines with J gene TRBJ2-7; 8 positions match TRBD2. V shed 10 bases, J shed 1 base, and the junction held 12 bases outside the gene matches. Germline CDR1 and CDR2: ENHRY and SYGVKD. The CDR3 sequence is 15 residues long. As DNA, the CDR3 is TGTGCCACCCTCGACCAGCGGGAGACATCCTACGAGCAGTACTTC. Translated: CATLDQRETSYEQYF.

The chain recombines TRBV2 with TRBJ1-6, with D unresolved. This CDR3 comprises 15 residues. V was shortened by 8 bases and J by 7 bases, with 18 bases between the two germline ends. Germline CDR1 and CDR2: SNHLY and FYNNEI. The CDR3 region has the DNA TGTGCCAGCGTGTCTCCGGGTGGTCGAAATTCACCCCTCCACTTT. This gives the protein CASVSPGGRNSPLHF. The complete variable domain, with remaining parts taken from reference TRBV2 and TRBJ1-6, reads EPEVTQTPSHQVTQMGQEVILRCVPISNHLYFYWYRQILGQKVEFLVSFYNNEISEKSEIFDDQFSVERPDGSNFTLKIRSTKLEDSAMYFCASVSPGGRNSPLHFGNGTRLTVT.

This clone was picked up one time. The chain couples TRBV6-2 or TRBV6-3 to TRBJ2-1; no clear D gene. This CDR3 spans 20 amino acids. CDR1 and CDR2 from the germline V gene are MNHEY and SVGEGT. With 2 bases removed from V and 2 bases from J, the gap between germline ends came to 25 bases. Here the CDR3 DNA reads TGTGCCAGCAGTTACCGGGTCGAAGGATTATTGTCCGGAGCCTACAATGAGCAGTTCTTC. Translation gives CASSYRVEGLLSGAYNEQFF.

The rearrangement uses TRBV18 and TRBJ2-7; tentatively, D is TRBD2 (6 bases). Germline V CDR1 and CDR2: KGHSH, LQKENI. V lost 0 bases, J lost 7 bases, and 13 bases lay in between. The CDR3 is 14 amino acids. The CDR3, as DNA: TGTGCCAGCTCACCACCAGGGCGAGGAGGGGAGCAGTACTTC. Translating it yields CASSPPGRGGEQYF.

The chain couples TRBV2 to TRBJ1-1; a possible D gene is TRBD1 (6 bases). Per germline, CDR1 SNHLY and CDR2 FYNNEI. V was pared by 4 bases and J by 1 base, with 7 bases between. This CDR3 spans 13 amino acids. The CDR3 spells CASSGGQNTEAFF. The CDR3 region has the DNA TGTGCCAGCAGTGGGGGACAGAACACTGAAGCTTTCTTT.

V gene TRBV4-1 combines with J gene TRBJ1-5, with D possibly TRBD1 on 6 matching bases. V was shortened by 0 bases and J by 4 bases, with 16 bases between the two germline ends. The CDR3 contains 17 residues. Germline CDR1 is MGHRA and CDR2 is YSYEKL. The CDR3 region has the DNA TGCGCCAGCAGCCAAGATCGAAGGGGGTCAAGGAATCAGCCCCAGCATTTT. This sequence encodes CASSQDRRGSRNQPQHF.

The chain uses TRBV19 and TRBJ1-2; D not resolved. V was cut by 3 bases and J by 3 bases, with 8 bases left in between. The CDR3 consists of 13 residues. Per the germline V gene, CDR1 is LNHDA and CDR2 is SQIVND (reference sequence). DNA for the CDR3: TGTGCCAGTAGTATGGGGAGGGACTATGGCTACACCTTC. Its protein is CASSMGRDYGYTF.